Listed below are T cell receptor beta chains from one sample, sequenced in a study of blood T cell repertoires in COVID-19. TCRdb keeps only in-frame clones here, not all; method: immunoSEQ multiplex PCR. This table has about 410,000 clones, around 89% appearing once. Sequencing was performed on peripheral blood. The receptors here all came from a woman aged 40 to 50 with COVID-19, enrolled during active disease. The CDR3 runs from the conserved cysteine through the conserved F or W. Each record gives: D gene, V gene, J gene, CDR3 protein. D genes are given only for firm matches.

>TRBD2|TRBV18|TRBJ2-3
CASSLLAVPEDTQYF
>.|TRBV4-1|TRBJ1-3
CASSLLGRLIGNTIYF
>.|TRBV5-5|TRBJ1-4
CASRVNPDTTNEKLFF
>TRBD1|TRBV19|TRBJ2-7
CASQPGQKKYEQYF
>.|TRBV2|TRBJ2-3
CASSGGFGGITLSSTDTQYF
>.|TRBV9|TRBJ1-4
CASSVAQGQGGREKLFF
>TRBD1|TRBV10-3|TRBJ2-7
CAISGQGRPYEQYF
>.|TRBV19|TRBJ2-2
CASIPGTGGLKGGELFF
>TRBD1|TRBV11-1|TRBJ2-1
CASSSGQAAYNEQFF
>TRBD2|TRBV5-5|TRBJ2-7
CASSRTSGRLYEQYF
>TRBD1|TRBV3-1/TRBV3-2|TRBJ1-2
CASSPGTGGGYGYTF
>.|TRBV6-2/TRBV6-3|TRBJ1-1
CASSPHMNTEAFF
>.|TRBV10-3|TRBJ1-5
CAIAQGRQPQHF
>.|TRBV6-1|TRBJ1-1
CASSDLRDTEAFF
>TRBD1|TRBV24-1|TRBJ2-3
CATSDPRTGPTDTQYF
>.|TRBV9|TRBJ2-2
CASSVWTAPTGELFF
>.|TRBV6-1|TRBJ1-2
CASSEAQVLDGYTF
>.|TRBV19|TRBJ2-1
CASSIDRVRDEQFF